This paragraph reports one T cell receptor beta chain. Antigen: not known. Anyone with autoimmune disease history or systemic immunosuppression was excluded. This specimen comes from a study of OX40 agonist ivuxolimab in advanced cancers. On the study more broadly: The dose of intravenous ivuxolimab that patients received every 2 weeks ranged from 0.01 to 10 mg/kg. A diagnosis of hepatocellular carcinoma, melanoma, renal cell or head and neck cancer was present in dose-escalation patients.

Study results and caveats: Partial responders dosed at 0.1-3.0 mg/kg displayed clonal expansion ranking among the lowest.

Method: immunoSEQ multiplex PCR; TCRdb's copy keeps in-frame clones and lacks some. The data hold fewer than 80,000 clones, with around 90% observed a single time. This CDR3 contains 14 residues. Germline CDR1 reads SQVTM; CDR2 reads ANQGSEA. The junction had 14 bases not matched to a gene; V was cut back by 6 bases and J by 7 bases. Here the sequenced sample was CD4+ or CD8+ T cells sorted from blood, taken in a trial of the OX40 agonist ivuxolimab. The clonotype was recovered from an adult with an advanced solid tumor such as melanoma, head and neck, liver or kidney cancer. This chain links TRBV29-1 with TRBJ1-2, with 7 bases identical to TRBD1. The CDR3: CSVGDSPRESGYTF. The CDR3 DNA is TGCAGCGTGGGGGACAGCCCAAGGGAGAGTGGCTACACCTTC.